This T cell receptor (beta chain) was retrieved from a study of blood T cells in healthy people across ages. A second PCR of 7 to 11 cycles used a sample-barcoded 5' primer and a J-beta primer mix. MiXCR was run by TCRdb on the 5' RACE reads, yielding one entry per CDR3 protein. Among roughly 830,000 distinct CDR3 sequences listed, around 62% were seen once. Germline values: CDR1 SGHDN, CDR2 FVKESK. This CDR3 region has 16 residues. The V end lost 0 bases, the J end lost 2 bases, and 13 bases lay between the germline ends. This clonotype occurred a few times. Healthy Russian Caucasian donors spanned ages roughly 6 to 100 years. At least 7 million PBMCs were isolated per sample.

The sample was blood. This TCR came from a man aged 25 to 45 in good health. The chain is built from TRBV14 and TRBJ1-2; D not resolved. In DNA form, the CDR3 reads TGTGCCAGCAGCCAAGAACTGAACGGAGCCAACTATGGCTACACCTTC. It translates to CASSQELNGANYGYTF.